The 28 T cell receptor beta chains listed next were all sequenced from one sample in a study of shared clonotypes between healthy human individuals. Data came from immunoSEQ multiplex PCR; TCRdb stores just in-frame clones and leaves some out. The table has about half a million clones, 70% to 80% seen once. Sequencing was done on a sample of PBMCs. These receptors were taken from a woman aged 40 to 50 in good health. Some clones in this sample may be carry-over from other donors' samples.

The chain combines TRBV10-3 with TRBJ2-2; the D gene is possibly TRBD1 (6 bases). Germline V gives CDR1 ENHRY, CDR2 SYGVKD. Trimming took 6 bases from V and 0 from J, leaving 20 bases between them. This CDR3 spans 18 amino acids. In nucleotides, the CDR3 is TGTGCCATCAGGGCTCAGCCCTCCGGGACAACGAACACCGGGGAGCTGTTTTTT. Translated, it gives CAIRAQPSGTTNTGELFF.

This chain connects TRBV7-2 to TRBJ1-1; TRBD1 is a possible D gene (6 bases). V lost 7 bases to trimming and J lost 0 bases, with 9 bases between them. The CDR3 sequence is 13 residues long. CDR1 and CDR2 from the germline V gene are SGHTA and FQGNSA. CDR3 bases: TGTGCCAGCACCGGACAGATGAACACTGAAGCTTTCTTT. Translated: CASTGQMNTEAFF.

V is TRBV29-1 and J is TRBJ2-7, with D tentatively TRBD1 (5 bases). Per germline, CDR1 SQVTM and CDR2 ANQGSEA. The V end was cut by 4 bases, the J end by 5 bases, with 12 bases between. The CDR3 length is 12 residues. The chain's CDR3 is CSVVMEGDEQYF. The CDR3 DNA reads TGCAGCGTTGTAATGGAAGGGGACGAGCAGTACTTC.

The CDR3 region is CASSLGRGRDEKLFF. The CDR3 nucleotides are TGTGCCAGCAGCTTAGGCAGGGGGCGTGATGAAAAACTGTTTTTT. This sequence joins TRBV7-9 and TRBJ1-4, with TRBD1 matching 8 bases. This CDR3 spans 15 amino acids. Germline V gene sequence: CDR1 SEHNR, CDR2 FQNEAQ (reference sequence). With V trimmed by 1 base and J by 6 bases, 4 bases remained unmatched.

Worth noting for this clone: One end of the junction is discordant with germline, which a read error may explain. The chain uses TRBV7-2 and TRBJ2-4; no clear D gene. CDR3 length: 13 amino acids. Germline CDR1 SGHTA, CDR2 FQGNSA. The CDR3 protein is CASSFAGKSIQYF. In DNA form, the CDR3 reads TGTGCCAGCAGCTTTGCAGGAAAAAGCATTCAGTACTTC. Using reference TRBV7-2 and TRBJ2-4 for the parts outside the CDR3, the full variable domain is GAGVSQSPSNKVTEKGKDVELRCDPISGHTALYWYRQSLGQGLEFLIYFQGNSAPDKSGLPSDRFSAERTGGSVSTLTIQRTQQEDSAVYLCASSFAGKSIQYFGAGTRLSVL.

The chain employs TRBV25-1 and TRBJ2-6; D perhaps matches TRBD2 (5 bases). Per germline, CDR1 MGHDK and CDR2 SYGVNS. The CDR3 loop spans 13 amino acids. Trimming took off 7 bases at V and 1 base at J, with 5 bases between the two ends. CDR3 sequence: CASTGSGANVLTF. The CDR3 DNA is TGTGCCAGCACGGGGTCTGGGGCCAACGTCCTGACTTTC.

This clone was seen many times. V is TRBV5-1 and J is TRBJ2-5; 8 bases align to TRBD1. CDR3 size: 16 residues. The germline CDR1 and CDR2 sequences are SGHRS and YFSETQ. The trim removed 3 bases at V and 3 bases at J, leaving 10 bases unmatched. The CDR3 DNA follows: TGCGCCAGCAGCTACAATCCCGGGACAGGAGAAGAGACCCAGTACTTC. Protein product: CASSYNPGTGEETQYF.

Of note for this clone: A far bigger clonotype differs at one base, so this is likely a read error. The chain couples TRBV11-2 to TRBJ2-2; the D gene could be TRBD1 or TRBD2 (5 bases each). Germline-derived CDR1 and CDR2 are SGHAT and FQNNGV. Trimming left V 4 bases short and J 7 bases short, with 13 bases between. CDR3 length: 14 amino acids. CDR3: CASSSGAARGELFF. DNA of the CDR3: TGTGCCAGCAGCTCCGGGGCAGCGCGCGGGGAGCTGTTTTTT.

This rearrangement joins TRBV29-1 to TRBJ2-5, with TRBD2 identical over 13 bases. CDR3 length: 13 residues. CDR1 and CDR2 (germline): SQVTM, ANQGSEA. The trim removed 7 bases at V and 4 bases at J, leaving 3 bases unmatched. The CDR3 here is CSGGLAGPETQYF. CDR3 sequence (DNA): TGCAGCGGGGGACTAGCGGGACCAGAGACCCAGTACTTC.

This rearrangement joins TRBV5-6 to TRBJ2-6; D is possibly TRBD2 (6 bases). CDR3 length equals 17 residues. V lost 6 bases, J lost 0 bases, and 16 bases lay in between. Germline CDR1 SGHDT, CDR2 YYEEEE. The CDR3 loop reads CASTPDYYGSGANVLTF. The CDR3 coding sequence is TGTGCCAGCACCCCGGACTACTACGGCTCTGGGGCCAACGTCCTGACTTTC.

The genes are TRBV7-9 and TRBJ1-5; 8 nucleotides agree with TRBD1. CDR1 SEHNR and CDR2 FQNEAQ come from the germline V gene (reference sequence). The CDR3 runs to 17 residues. Unmatched junction bases numbered 6, after V lost 0 bases and J lost 2 bases. CDR3 nucleotides: TGTGCCAGCAGCTTAGCGACTCCGGGACAGGGCAATCAGCCCCAGCATTTT. This codes for CASSLATPGQGNQPQHF.

The rearrangement links TRBV7-2 to TRBJ2-5, with D perhaps matching TRBD1 (6 bases). Trimming removed 1 base from V and 3 bases from J, with 15 bases in between. This CDR3 contains 16 residues. Looked up from germline, CDR1 is SGHTA and CDR2 is FQGNSA. This CDR3 reads CASSLVSARGKETQYF. The CDR3 DNA is TGTGCCAGCAGCTTAGTCTCCGCGAGGGGGAAAGAGACCCAGTACTTC.

The V gene is TRBV7-9, the J gene TRBJ2-5, with 12 bases aligning to TRBD2. Germline loops: CDR1 SEHNR, CDR2 FQNEAQ (reference sequence). After removal of 3 bases from V and 5 bases from J, the junction contained 4 bases not matched to a gene. This CDR3 contains 15 residues. The DNA of the CDR3 is TGTGCCAGCAGCTTCCTAGCGGGAGGGAAGGAGACCCAGTACTTC. This sequence encodes CASSFLAGGKETQYF.

V gene TRBV2 combines with J gene TRBJ2-2; perhaps TRBD2 as D (5 bases). Germline assignment: CDR1 SNHLY and CDR2 FYNNEI. The CDR3 extends over 13 amino acids. Trimming removed 6 bases from V and 1 base from J, with 6 bases in between. The CDR3 coding sequence is TGTGCCAGCAGGGGAGTGAACACCGGGGAGCTGTTTTTT. This gives the protein CASRGVNTGELFF.

The rearrangement links TRBV7-3 to TRBJ2-1, with 10 bases aligning to TRBD2. CDR1 and CDR2 (germline): SGHTA, FQGTGA. V lost 8 bases, J lost 6 bases, and 7 bases stayed unmatched. The CDR3 consists of 14 residues. CDR3 in DNA: TGTGCCAGCGGTCTAGCGGGAGCGGTCAATGAGCAGTTCTTC. Residues: CASGLAGAVNEQFF.

The chain has TRBV30 and TRBJ2-7; no definite D call. The CDR3 consists of 11 residues. Germline CDR1 reads GTSNPN; CDR2 reads SVGIG (reference sequence). V was clipped by 2 bases and J by 6 bases, with 8 bases between them. In nucleotides, the CDR3 is TGTGCCTGGAGTTTGGCACGCGAGCAGTACTTC. Protein: CAWSLAREQYF.

In its sample, this clone was seen once. The rearrangement links TRBV19 to TRBJ1-3; no clear D gene. This CDR3 has 15 amino acids. Trimming cost V 5 bases and J 5 bases, with 16 bases left between them. Per the germline V gene, CDR1 is LNHDA and CDR2 is SQIVND (reference sequence). In DNA, the CDR3 is TGTGCCAGTAGTCCCCACTCGGACCGACGAAACACCATATATTTT. As protein: CASSPHSDRRNTIYF. The variable domain in full, completed from reference TRBV19 and TRBJ1-3, reads DGGITQSPKYLFRKEGQNVTLSCEQNLNHDAMYWYRQDPGQGLRLIYYSQIVNDFQKGDIAEGYSVSREKKESFPLTVTSAQKNPTAFYLCASSPHSDRRNTIYFGEGSWLTVV.

The chain carries TRBV5-1 and TRBJ1-2, with TRBD1 as a possible D gene (5 bases). Germline V gene lookup returns CDR1 SGHRS and CDR2 YFSETQ. V lost 4 bases and J 4 bases, leaving 17 bases between the germline ends. The CDR3 is made up of 15 amino acids. The CDR3 protein is CASSSRRQSLYGYTF. DNA of the CDR3: TGCGCCAGCAGCAGCAGGAGACAGTCCCTCTATGGCTACACCTTC.

This clone was detected only a few times. The V call is TRBV5-1, the J call TRBJ1-1; the D gene is possibly TRBD1 (5 bases). This CDR3 comprises 14 residues. V was trimmed by 9 bases and J by 1 base, leaving 16 bases between them. Per germline, CDR1 SGHRS and CDR2 YFSETQ. CDR3: CATRPGRQNTEAFF. For the CDR3, the DNA is TGCGCCACCAGACCGGGACGGCAGAACACTGAAGCTTTCTTT.

The gene calls are TRBV19 and TRBJ1-5, with 8 positions matching TRBD1. The ends lost 3 bases at V and 7 bases at J; junction bases unmatched: 14. This CDR3 has 17 residues. The germline V gene encodes CDR1 LNHDA and CDR2 SQIVND (reference sequence). The CDR3 DNA sequence: TGTGCCAGTAGTATCGGGGGCTTTGACAGGGGAGGACAGCCCCAGCATTTT. It translates to CASSIGGFDRGGQPQHF.

The chain links TRBV7-4 to TRBJ2-7; the D is unclear. Germline CDR1 is SGHVT and CDR2 is SQSDAQ. CDR3 length equals 12 residues. The V and J ends lost 5 bases and 5 bases respectively, with 10 bases between them. The CDR3 is CASSPHGDEQYF. Written as DNA, the CDR3 is TGTGCCAGCAGCCCCCATGGGGACGAGCAGTACTTC.

This clone was observed once. A much larger clone lies one base from this, so it may be a read error. The rearrangement uses TRBV4-2 and TRBJ2-1; no clear D gene. The V end lost 2 bases, the J end lost 5 bases, and 1 base lay between the germline ends. The CDR3 is made up of 11 amino acids. The germline gives CDR1 LGHNA, CDR2 YNFKEQ. This chain's CDR3 is CASSQNNEQFF. The CDR3 region has the DNA TGTGCCAGCAGCCAAAACAATGAGCAGTTCTTC.

This chain links TRBV6-1 with TRBJ1-5; a weak D match, TRBD1 (6 bases). CDR1 and CDR2 from the germline V gene are MNHNS and SASEGT. The CDR3 contains 15 residues. V was shortened by 6 bases and J by 0 bases, with 12 bases between the two germline ends. In DNA, the CDR3 is TGTGCCAGCAGACCCGGACAGTATAGCAATCAGCCCCAGCATTTT. Protein product: CASRPGQYSNQPQHF.

V gene TRBV5-1 combines with J gene TRBJ1-2; D ambiguous. Per the germline V gene, CDR1 is SGHRS and CDR2 is YFSETQ. The CDR3 is 14 amino acids. The germline V and J ends were trimmed by 1 base and 6 bases, with 13 bases remaining between them. CDR3 coding DNA: TGCGCCAGCAGCTTGATTGGGTCCATGGATGGCTACACCTTC. Residues: CASSLIGSMDGYTF.

This clone was seen only once. The rearrangement joins TRBV5-1 to TRBJ1-1, with 7 bases that match TRBD1. With V trimmed by 4 bases and J by 0 bases, 6 bases remained unmatched. The CDR3 covers 15 residues. Germline V gene data show CDR1 as SGHRS and CDR2 as YFSETQ. The CDR3 loop is CASSLLTGMNTEAFF. The CDR3 bases are TGCGCCAGCAGCCTCCTGACAGGGATGAACACTGAAGCTTTCTTT.

J is TRBJ2-2 and V is TRBV7-2, with TRBD1 as a possible D gene (5 bases). CDR1 and CDR2 (germline): SGHTA, FQGNSA. V was pared by 2 bases and J by 2 bases, with 9 bases between. There are 15 residues in the CDR3. The CDR3 region is CASSLLRTNTGELFF. CDR3 nucleotides: TGTGCCAGCAGCTTACTGCGGACAAACACCGGGGAGCTGTTTTTT. The full variable domain, completed using reference TRBV7-2 and TRBJ2-2, is GAGVSQSPSNKVTEKGKDVELRCDPISGHTALYWYRQSLGQGLEFLIYFQGNSAPDKSGLPSDRFSAERTGGSVSTLTIQRTQQEDSAVYLCASSLLRTNTGELFFGEGSRLTVL.

The CDR3 loop reads CATGVGDRGYEQYF. The CDR3 DNA reads as TGTGCCACGGGCGTAGGAGACAGGGGTTACGAGCAGTACTTC. The chain is built from TRBV6-1 and TRBJ2-7; 8 bases match TRBD1. Looked up from germline, CDR1 is MNHNS and CDR2 is SASEGT. The J segment lost 4 bases and the V segment lost 10 bases, leaving 12 bases of the junction unmatched. CDR3 length equals 14 residues.

The V call is TRBV30, the J call TRBJ1-2; D remains unclear. CDR1 and CDR2 (germline): GTSNPN, SVGIG (reference sequence). Trimming removed 0 bases from V and 4 bases from J, with 9 bases in between. The CDR3 is made up of 13 amino acids. CDR3: CAWSVGSLYGYTF. In DNA, the CDR3 is TGTGCCTGGAGTGTTGGCTCCCTCTATGGCTACACCTTC.